These T cell receptor beta chains were read from a single sample in a study of a mutant IDH1 vaccine in newly diagnosed glioma. The table came from immunoSEQ multiplex PCR; TCRdb's copy has only in-frame clones and leaves some out. The data hold about 92,000 clones, with about 83% observed a single time. The sample was PBMCs, taken from a glioma patient treated with radiotherapy, temozolomide or both. These receptor sequences come from a woman in her forties or fifties with glioma. The CDR3 runs from the conserved cysteine through the conserved F or W. The D gene is left open where the match is weak. Some rows mark clone size as missing; the rest say once, few, many or name a class of expanded clone.

NA	TRBV6-1	TRBJ2-6	NA	TGTGCCAGCAGTGAAGGGGCCCGGGTGGCCAACGTCCTGACTTTC	CASSEGARVANVLTF
once	TRBV15	TRBJ2-1	TRBD2	TGTGCCACCAGCAGAGTTCGGGGGGGGTTTTACAATGAGCAGTTCTTC	CATSRVRGGFYNEQFF
NA	TRBV4-2	TRBJ2-1	TRBD2	TGTGCCAGCAGGGGCGGCACTAGCGGGGCCGGTTCTTCCTACAATGAGCAGTTCTTC	CASRGGTSGAGSSYNEQFF
NA	TRBV19	TRBJ1-1	NA	TGTGCCAGTAGTATAGGGGCAGCGAAGGGGATGAACACTGAAGCTTTCTTT	CASSIGAAKGMNTEAFF
NA	TRBV6-1	TRBJ1-2	TRBD1	TGTGCCAGCAGTGAAAGGGGGCGAGGACAGAGCTATGGCTACACCTTC	CASSERGRGQSYGYTF
NA	TRBV5-1	TRBJ1-2	NA	TGCGCCAGCAGCGGAGGAGGGGCGCGTGGCTACACCTTC	CASSGGGARGYTF
NA	TRBV7-2	TRBJ1-3	NA	TGTGCCAGCAGCTTAGGCCAGTTGAGCTCTGGAAACACCATATATTTT	CASSLGQLSSGNTIYF
NA	TRBV7-9	TRBJ1-2	NA	TGTGCCAGCAGCCATGACTGGGAGTATGGCTACACCTTC	CASSHDWEYGYTF
NA	TRBV10-3	TRBJ1-3	NA	TGTGCCATCCACCGGGGAGGAAACACCATATATTTT	CAIHRGGNTIYF
NA	TRBV9	TRBJ2-7	NA	TGTGCCAGCAGCGTAGAAGCCTGGGTGGACGAGCAGTACTTC	CASSVEAWVDEQYF
few	TRBV6-4	TRBJ1-1	NA	TGTGCCAGCAGTGACTCGTCAGGGAACACTGAAGCTTTCTTT	CASSDSSGNTEAFF
NA	TRBV5-4	TRBJ1-1	NA	TGTGCCAGCAGCTCCGGGAAGAACACTGAAGCTTTCTTT	CASSSGKNTEAFF
NA	TRBV7-3	TRBJ2-3	TRBD2	TGTGCCAGCAGCCCAAAACTAGCGGGGGGGCCAGATACGCAGTATTTT	CASSPKLAGGPDTQYF
NA	TRBV9	TRBJ1-4	NA	TGTGCCAGCAGCGTAGGATTGCAGCTGAATGAAAAACTGTTTTTT	CASSVGLQLNEKLFF
NA	TRBV29-1	TRBJ2-2	TRBD1	TGCAGCGGTAGGACCGGGACAGCGAACACCGGGGAGCTGTTTTTT	CSGRTGTANTGELFF
NA	TRBV30	TRBJ1-2	NA	TGTGCCTGGAGTGTACCGGGGCAGGGGCGTACCTATGGCTACACCTTC	CAWSVPGQGRTYGYTF
NA	TRBV29-1	TRBJ2-5	NA	TGCACCATGAGTGACGGGGACGAGACCCAGTACTTC	CTMSDGDETQYF
NA	TRBV6-6	TRBJ1-4	TRBD1	TGTGCCAGCACAGGGGGATTTAATGAAAAACTGTTTTTT	CASTGGFNEKLFF
NA	TRBV7-2	TRBJ2-1	TRBD1	TGTGCCAGCAGCTCACAGGGGGCTCTCTACAATGAGCAGTTCTTC	CASSSQGALYNEQFF
NA	TRBV29-1	TRBJ2-7	TRBD1	TGCAGCGTTGGGGACAGGGACTACGAGCAGTACTTC	CSVGDRDYEQYF
once	TRBV4-3	TRBJ1-6	NA	TGCGCCAGCAGCCAAGACAGAAATTCACCCCTCCACTTT	CASSQDRNSPLHF
NA	TRBV13	TRBJ1-2	TRBD1	TGTGCCAGCAGCCACCGACAGGGGTTCTATGGCTACACCTTC	CASSHRQGFYGYTF
NA	TRBV5-4	TRBJ2-6	NA	TGTGCCAGCAGCTTGGTAGGGAATTCTGGGGCCAACGTCCTGACTTTC	CASSLVGNSGANVLTF
NA	TRBV27	TRBJ1-2	TRBD1	TGTGCCAGCAAAACCCGGGACAGGGTGGGTGGCTACACCTTC	CASKTRDRVGGYTF
NA	TRBV2	TRBJ2-1	NA	TGTGCCAGCTCAGGAGGGGGCGCTTACAATGAGCAGTTCTTC	CASSGGGAYNEQFF
NA	TRBV18	TRBJ2-7	NA	TGTGCCAGCTCGCCCCGGGACGGGAACGAGCAGTACTTC	CASSPRDGNEQYF
NA	TRBV28	TRBJ1-2	NA	TGTGCCAGCAGCCTATCCCGGTTGAATGGCTACACCTTC	CASSLSRLNGYTF
few	TRBV5-1	TRBJ2-7	NA	TGCGCCAGCAGCCACTCCGGGACATCCGACGAGCAGTACTTC	CASSHSGTSDEQYF
NA	TRBV6-5	TRBJ1-6	NA	TGTGCCAGCAGTTACATCCGGAACTCCTATAATTCACCCCTCCACTTT	CASSYIRNSYNSPLHF
NA	TRBV6-5	TRBJ1-2	NA	TGTGCCAGCAGTTACTCGACCAGGATAAACTATGGCTACACCTTC	CASSYSTRINYGYTF
NA	TRBV10-2	TRBJ2-7	TRBD1	TGCGCCAGCAGGGGGACAGGCGGCGAGCAGTACTTC	CASRGTGGEQYF
NA	TRBV12-5	TRBJ1-5	NA	TGTGCTAGTGGTCCCCTGGACGGGAGCAATCAGCCCCAGCATTTT	CASGPLDGSNQPQHF
NA	TRBV10-3	TRBJ2-2	NA	TGTGCCATCAGCGTTGGGACCCCCAACACCGGGGAGCTGTTTTTT	CAISVGTPNTGELFF
NA	TRBV19	TRBJ1-5	NA	TGTGCCAGTAGTATAAGTGGGACGTTTAGCAATCAGCCCCAGCATTTT	CASSISGTFSNQPQHF
NA	TRBV9	TRBJ2-3	NA	TGTGCCAGCAGCGTCCAGGGGTATGGCACAGATACGCAGTATTTT	CASSVQGYGTDTQYF
NA	TRBV14	TRBJ1-6	NA	TGTGCCAGCAGCCAAGCGAGGACCCGAACGAGCTCCTATAATTCACCCCTCCACTTT	CASSQARTRTSSYNSPLHF
NA	TRBV10-3	TRBJ2-4	NA	TGTGCCATCAGTGACGGGGAAAACATTCAGTACTTC	CAISDGENIQYF
NA	TRBV27	TRBJ2-7	NA	TGTGCCAGCAGTTTATCTAGGCAGGGGACAAACGAGCAGTACTTC	CASSLSRQGTNEQYF
NA	TRBV5-1	TRBJ2-7	TRBD2	TGCGCCACCGCGCGGGGGCCGGGGGGGGAGCAGTACTTC	CATARGPGGEQYF
few	TRBV19	TRBJ2-2	TRBD2	TGTGCCAAATCTCCCGGGGGCGGGGGGGCCGGAGGCGGGGAGCTGTTTTTT	CAKSPGGGGAGGGELFF
NA	TRBV10-3	TRBJ1-2	NA	TGTGCCATCACGGGGACCATCGGGGACTATGGCTACACCTTC	CAITGTIGDYGYTF
NA	TRBV9	TRBJ2-3	NA	TGTGCCAGCAGCCTCGGGCCTGGGGCAGGTTCGCAGTATTTT	CASSLGPGAGSQYF
NA	TRBV11-3	TRBJ1-1	TRBD1	TGTGCCAGCAGCGCACAGGGGATGGGCACTGAAGCTTTCTTT	CASSAQGMGTEAFF
NA	TRBV11-2	TRBJ1-5	NA	TGTGCCAGCAGCGCCCCGGGCGGTAGTACCTTGAGCAATCAGCCCCAGCATTTT	CASSAPGGSTLSNQPQHF
NA	TRBV10-3	TRBJ1-3	TRBD1	TGTGCCACCGGGGACAGCGGAAACACCATATATTTT	CATGDSGNTIYF
NA	TRBV9	TRBJ2-6	NA	TGTGCCAGCAGCGTAGAGAGCTCTGGGGCCAACGTCCTGACTTTC	CASSVESSGANVLTF
NA	TRBV11-2	TRBJ2-1	TRBD1	TGTGCCAGCAGCTTAGACGGACAGGGGGCTAATGAGCAGTTCTTC	CASSLDGQGANEQFF
NA	TRBV18	TRBJ1-1	NA	TGTGCCAGCTCACCCGAACAGGGACTAAACACTGAAGCTTTCTTT	CASSPEQGLNTEAFF
NA	TRBV28	TRBJ2-7	NA	TGTGCCAGCAGTTTCTCGCGGGAGCAGTACTTC	CASSFSREQYF
NA	TRBV14	TRBJ2-3	NA	TGTGCCAGCAGCCTCCAAGGGGCCCCGACTACGCAGTATTTT	CASSLQGAPTTQYF
NA	TRBV9	TRBJ1-6	NA	TGTGCCAGCAGCGTTGGGGATCGATCACCCCTCCACTTT	CASSVGDRSPLHF
few	TRBV5-4	TRBJ1-5	NA	TGTGCCAGCAGCCTGGGAGGGGGTTATAGCAATCAGCCCCAGCATTTT	CASSLGGGYSNQPQHF
NA	TRBV2	TRBJ2-4	NA	TGTGCCAGCTCTTTGTCGCTAGCCAAAAACATTCAGTACTTC	CASSLSLAKNIQYF
NA	TRBV9	TRBJ1-4	TRBD1	TGTGCCAGCAGCCGCCGGACAGGGGATGAAAAACTGTTTTTT	CASSRRTGDEKLFF
NA	TRBV7-9	TRBJ1-1	TRBD1	TGTGCCAGCAGCTTCGGACAGGTTAACACTGAAGCTTTCTTT	CASSFGQVNTEAFF
once	TRBV2	TRBJ1-1	NA	TGTGCCAGCAAGGAGGGGGGCGGTAACACTGAAGCTTTCTTT	CASKEGGGNTEAFF
once	TRBV7-7	TRBJ2-2	TRBD1	TGTGCCGGGGGCGGACAGGGGGTCGTTAACACCGGGGAGCTGTTTTTT	CAGGGQGVVNTGELFF
NA	TRBV9	TRBJ2-2	TRBD1	TGTGCCAGCAGCGTAGTGGGGACAGTCGCGAACACCGGGGAGCTGTTTTTT	CASSVVGTVANTGELFF
NA	TRBV7-2	TRBJ2-5	NA	TGTGCCAGCAGCTTCGGGCAAAGGGAGACCCAGTACTTC	CASSFGQRETQYF